Shown below are 27 T cell receptor beta chains from a single sample sequenced in a study of OX40 agonist ivuxolimab in advanced cancers. TCRdb's copy holds only in-frame clones and misses some; the assay was immunoSEQ multiplex PCR. The table shows around 66,000 clones, with 82% occurring only once. The sequenced sample was CD4+ or CD8+ T cells sorted from blood, obtained in a trial of the OX40 agonist ivuxolimab. The receptor set was obtained from an adult with an advanced solid tumor such as melanoma, head and neck, liver or kidney cancer.

This clone has a single count. The CDR3 is CASSTSDRENNGYTF. The CDR3 coding sequence is TGTGCCAGTAGTACCTCGGACAGGGAAAACAATGGCTACACCTTC. The chain has TRBV19 and TRBJ1-2; 8 nucleotides line up with TRBD1. V trimming: 4 bases; J trimming: 6 bases; junction bases outside the gene matches: 10. Per the germline V gene, CDR1 is LNHDA and CDR2 is SQIVND (reference sequence). The CDR3 has 15 amino acids.

The CDR3 bases are TGTGCCAGTAGTACCCAGGGGACCCAAGAGACCCAGTACTTC. Its protein is CASSTQGTQETQYF. The gene calls are TRBV19 and TRBJ2-5; TRBD1 might be the D (6 bases). The CDR3 has 14 amino acids. Germline CDR1 LNHDA, CDR2 SQIVND (reference sequence). With 4 bases removed from V and 1 base from J, the gap between germline ends came to 10 bases.

This clone showed up just once. The V and J genes are TRBV15 and TRBJ2-3; TRBD2 aligns across 10 bases. Germline V gives CDR1 LNHNV, CDR2 YYDKDF (reference sequence). V shed 5 bases, J shed 1 base, and the junction held 9 bases outside the gene matches. The CDR3 totals 17 residues. This CDR3 is CATSPRWGTSGTDTQYF. In DNA form, the CDR3 reads TGTGCCACCAGCCCAAGATGGGGGACTAGCGGCACAGATACGCAGTATTTT.

In nucleotides, the CDR3 is TGTGCCAGCAGCTTGGATAGGGAAAGCTCCTACAATGAGCAGTTCTTC. Protein sequence: CASSLDRESSYNEQFF. The rearrangement uses TRBV5-4 and TRBJ2-1; D unclear. The CDR3 is 16 amino acids. The V end was cut by 0 bases, the J end by 0 bases, with 10 bases between. Germline CDR1 and CDR2: SGHNT and YYREEE (reference sequence).

The J gene is TRBJ1-1, the V gene TRBV29-1, with 10 positions matching TRBD1. The CDR3 covers 16 residues. Unmatched junction bases numbered 8, after V lost 4 bases and J lost 0 bases. From germline, CDR1 is SQVTM and CDR2 ANQGSEA. CDR3 coding DNA: TGCAGCGTTGGTGACAGGGGGCTGGACATGAACACTGAAGCTTTCTTT. Protein sequence: CSVGDRGLDMNTEAFF. Based on the CDR3 plus reference TRBV29-1 and TRBJ1-1, the full variable domain is SAVISQKPSRDICQRGTSLTIQCQVDSQVTMMFWYRQQPGQSLTLIATANQGSEATYESGFVIDKFPISRPNLTFSTLTVSNMSPEDSSIYLCSVGDRGLDMNTEAFFGQGTRLTVV.

The chain joins TRBV28 to TRBJ2-4; no definite D call. This CDR3 is built from 13 residues. Germline values: CDR1 MDHEN, CDR2 SYDVKM. With 2 bases removed from V and 8 bases from J, the gap between germline ends came to 10 bases. CDR3 amino acids: CASSLEGLDIQYF. CDR3 bases: TGTGCCAGCAGTTTAGAAGGCTTAGACATTCAGTACTTC.

This chain uses TRBV7-9 with TRBJ2-3; 8 nucleotides match TRBD1. This CDR3 is 15 amino acids long. CDR1 is SEHNR and CDR2 is FQNEAQ in the germline V gene (reference sequence). Losses at the gene ends were 5 bases for V and 7 bases for J; bases not matched to a gene: 11. CDR3 protein: CASSPPGQGRNTQYF. The CDR3 bases are TGTGCCAGCAGCCCCCCCGGACAGGGTCGGAATACGCAGTATTTT. The entire variable domain, with the rest obtained from reference TRBV7-9 and TRBJ2-3, is as follows: DTGVSQNPRHKITKRGQNVTFRCDPISEHNRLYWYRQTLGQGPEFLTYFQNEAQLEKSRLLSDRFSAERPKGSFSTLEIQRTEQGDSAMYLCASSPPGQGRNTQYFGPGTRLTVL.

V gene TRBV6-4 combines with J gene TRBJ2-2, with 11 bases matching TRBD2. The ends lost 5 bases at V and 2 bases at J; junction bases unmatched: 4. This CDR3 comprises 16 residues. Germline V lookup: CDR1 MRHNA, CDR2 SNTAGT. The CDR3 here is CASSHLAGGNTGELFF. CDR3 DNA sequence: TGTGCCAGCAGTCATCTAGCGGGGGGAAACACCGGGGAGCTGTTTTTT.

The chain combines TRBV7-9 with TRBJ1-2, with 8 bases that match TRBD1. Unmatched junction bases numbered 4, after V lost 3 bases and J lost 10 bases. CDR1 and CDR2 from the germline V gene are SEHNR and FQNEAQ (reference sequence). The CDR3 totals 12 residues. For the CDR3, the DNA is TGTGCCAGCAGCTTCGGACAGGGCTCCTACACCTTC. Its translation: CASSFGQGSYTF.

The V call is TRBV7-8, the J call TRBJ2-5; D ambiguous. Germline CDR1 and CDR2: SGHVS and FQNEAQ. Trimming pared 1 base from V and 2 bases from J, leaving 5 bases between. The CDR3 loop spans 13 amino acids. The CDR3 nucleotides read TGTGCCAGCAGCTTAGGCCAGCAAGAGACCCAGTACTTC. Protein: CASSLGQQETQYF.

The chain uses TRBV2 and TRBJ2-1, with TRBD1 as a possible D gene (6 bases). V dropped 4 bases and J dropped 7 bases, with 17 bases sitting between them. Germline CDR1 SNHLY, CDR2 FYNNEI. CDR3 length: 15 residues. The CDR3 sequence: CASSVRGGTWNEQFF. CDR3 DNA: TGTGCCAGCAGTGTGAGAGGGGGTACATGGAATGAGCAGTTCTTC.

The chain uses TRBV28 and TRBJ2-7; TRBD1 matches at 8 bases. In germline, CDR1 is MDHEN, CDR2 SYDVKM. V shed 5 bases, J shed 6 bases, and the junction held 9 bases outside the gene matches. This CDR3 is built from 14 residues. CDR3 DNA sequence: TGTGCCAGCAGTGCCCGGACAGGGCCTCGCGAGCAGTACGTC. Translated, it gives CASSARTGPREQYV.

This chain connects TRBV7-2 to TRBJ2-5, with 8 nucleotides matching TRBD2. Trimming took 1 base from V and 2 from J; bases not matched to a gene: 9. This CDR3 spans 17 amino acids. Germline loops: CDR1 SGHTA, CDR2 FQGNSA. The CDR3 loop is CASSLVGAGAGQETQYF. Written as DNA, the CDR3 is TGTGCCAGCAGCTTAGTTGGAGCGGGGGCAGGGCAAGAGACCCAGTACTTC.

The chain couples TRBV2 to TRBJ1-5; D gene ambiguous. Per germline, CDR1 SNHLY and CDR2 FYNNEI. CDR3 length equals 15 residues. V was pared by 3 bases and J by 0 bases, with 9 bases between. This chain's CDR3 is CASSDLPYSNQPQHF. CDR3 coding DNA: TGTGCCAGCAGTGATCTACCCTATAGCAATCAGCCCCAGCATTTT.

The J gene is TRBJ2-3, the V gene TRBV20-1, with D uncertain. Germline V gene sequence: CDR1 DFQATT, CDR2 SNEGSKA (reference sequence). Trimming stripped 3 bases from V and 4 bases from J, with 5 bases between. The CDR3 extends over 11 amino acids. The CDR3 loop reads CSARSPDTQYF. CDR3 bases: TGCAGTGCTAGGTCTCCAGATACGCAGTATTTT.

The chain carries TRBV6-5 and TRBJ2-2, with D possibly being TRBD2 (7 bases). This CDR3 has 15 residues. From germline, CDR1 is MNHEY and CDR2 SVGAGI. Between the trimmed V and J ends, which lost 2 bases and 3 bases, there was a span of 10 bases. The CDR3 loop reads CASSYAGADTGELFF. CDR3 DNA: TGTGCCAGCAGTTACGCGGGGGCGGACACCGGGGAGCTGTTTTTT.

The chain uses TRBV9 and TRBJ2-5, with 7 bases aligning to TRBD2. The CDR3 contains 18 residues. The V gene end was trimmed by 1 base and the J gene end by 1 base; junction bases not matched to a gene: 13. In germline, CDR1 is SGDLS, CDR2 YYNGEE. The CDR3 is CASSVFPHGGDLQETQYF. The CDR3 region has the DNA TGTGCCAGCAGCGTATTCCCCCATGGGGGGGACCTCCAAGAGACCCAGTACTTC.

This clone appeared a single time. The V call is TRBV11-2, the J call TRBJ1-4; D call uncertain. The germline CDR1 and CDR2 sequences are SGHAT and FQNNGV. The V and J ends lost 4 bases and 7 bases respectively, with 13 bases between them. This CDR3 has 14 residues. CDR3 in amino acids: CASSSRVSGEKLFF. The CDR3 region has the DNA TGTGCCAGCAGCTCAAGGGTGTCGGGTGAAAAACTGTTTTTT. Together with reference TRBV11-2 and TRBJ1-4, the CDR3 gives the full variable domain: EAGVAQSPRYKIIEKRQSVAFWCNPISGHATLYWYQQILGQGPKLLIQFQNNGVVDDSQLPKDRFSAERLKGVDSTLKIQPAKLEDSAVYLCASSSRVSGEKLFFGSGTQLSVL.

This clone turned up a few times. The genes are TRBV30 and TRBJ2-1; D unclear. V was pared by 7 bases and J by 1 base, with 11 bases between. Germline V gives CDR1 GTSNPN, CDR2 SVGIG (reference sequence). CDR3 size: 13 residues. The CDR3 DNA follows: TGTGCCTTACAAGACTCGTCCTACAATGAGCAGTTCTTC. Amino acids: CALQDSSYNEQFF.

This clone is a singleton in its sample. The chain couples TRBV7-8 to TRBJ1-1; the D is unclear. V lost 0 bases, J lost 7 bases, and 12 bases lay in between. Germline V gene data show CDR1 as SGHVS and CDR2 as FQNEAQ. The CDR3 spans 14 residues. The CDR3 DNA sequence: TGTGCCAGCAGCTTAGCTATTTCATACAGTGAAGCTTTCTTT. Its translation is CASSLAISYSEAFF.

V usage is TRBV6-1 and J usage is TRBJ1-4; D gene uncertain. Between the trimmed V and J ends, which lost 6 bases and 5 bases, there was a span of 10 bases. CDR1 MNHNS and CDR2 SASEGT come from the germline V gene. The CDR3 contains 13 residues. Written as DNA, the CDR3 is TGTGCCAGCAGCCAAGCTCCCAATGAAAAACTGTTTTTT. Amino acid sequence: CASSQAPNEKLFF.

The chain joins TRBV18 to TRBJ2-2; D may be TRBD2 (5 bases). This CDR3 is 15 amino acids long. V was clipped by 4 bases and J by 1 base, with 10 bases between them. Germline-derived CDR1 and CDR2 are KGHSH and LQKENI. CDR3 region: CASSLGAGNTGELFF. CDR3 sequence (DNA): TGTGCCAGCTCACTTGGCGCGGGGAACACCGGGGAGCTGTTTTTT.

The chain carries TRBV4-2 and TRBJ2-3, with 8 bases fitting TRBD2. Germline CDR1 reads LGHNA; CDR2 reads YNFKEQ. This CDR3 spans 16 amino acids. V was pared by 0 bases and J by 2 bases, with 4 bases of the junction left unmatched. The CDR3 loop reads CASSQDNGGDTDTQYF. In DNA, the CDR3 is TGTGCCAGCAGCCAAGACAACGGGGGGGACACAGATACGCAGTATTTT.

V usage is TRBV5-5 and J usage is TRBJ2-7; D tentatively reads TRBD1 or TRBD2 (5 bases each). The V and J ends lost 2 bases and 3 bases respectively, with 12 bases between them. Germline V lookup: CDR1 SGHKS, CDR2 YYEKEE (reference sequence). CDR3 size: 14 residues. Here the CDR3 reads CASSFGAGLYEQYV. The CDR3 DNA is TGTGCCAGCAGCTTCGGGGCAGGTCTCTACGAGCAGTACGTC.

The chain links TRBV13 to TRBJ2-7; 7 positions match TRBD1. The length of the CDR3 is 15 residues. The V and J ends lost 0 bases and 5 bases, in that order; junction bases with no gene match: 7. Germline V gene sequence: CDR1 PRHDT, CDR2 FYEKMQ (reference sequence). The CDR3 sequence is CASSLGLMTGNEQYF. The CDR3 coding sequence is TGTGCCAGCAGCTTAGGACTGATGACAGGGAACGAGCAGTACTTC.

The chain couples TRBV27 to TRBJ1-4, with 8 bases matching TRBD1. The V gene's germline CDR1 is MNHEY and CDR2 SMNVEV (reference sequence). The CDR3 consists of 15 residues. With V trimmed by 5 bases and J by 4 bases, 6 bases remained unmatched. The CDR3 bases are TGTGCCAGCAGTCCCCGGACAGGGAATAATGAAAAACTGTTTTTT. Its protein is CASSPRTGNNEKLFF.

The chain is built from TRBV21-1 and TRBJ1-4; TRBD1 was called by the table and not checked on the DNA. TRBV21-1 is marked as a pseudogene. The CDR3 loop spans 16 amino acids. Here the CDR3 DNA reads TGTGCCAGCAGCTCCTATCTTCCCAGGATACATGAAAAACTGTTTTTT. Translating gives CASSSYLPRIHEKLFF.